This T cell receptor beta chain derives from a study of cytomegalovirus exposure and HLA in healthy donors. Study-level findings and limits: The only immune exposure information that was available was CMV serostatus. Prediction of most subjects' HLA-A and HLA-B alleles by TCR beta sequences was reportedly accurate. Segments of the TCR beta V type were, in most cases, productive about 90% or about 30% of the time in an earlier analysis.

In its sample, this clone was seen a few times. The antigen remains unidentified. Trimming took 3 bases from V and 6 from J; bases not matched to a gene: 5. Germline V gene sequence: CDR1 SGDLS, CDR2 YYNGEE. CDR3 length: 13 residues. It was with 60 Vbeta and 13 Jbeta primers that the PCR ran. Libraries were prepared by immunoSEQ multiplex PCR; TCRdb keeps only in-frame clonotypes and omits some of them. The profile shows under 200,000 clones, approximately 82% of them singletons. Sequencing used PBMCs. V usage is TRBV9 and J usage is TRBJ1-2; 7 bases line up with TRBD1. This TCR derives from a male donor in good health and CMV-seronegative. The CDR3 DNA reads as TGTGCCAGCAGCGGAACAGGGGAGCATGGCTACACCTTC. Amino acids: CASSGTGEHGYTF.